This TCR beta chain was observed in a study of tumor-infiltrating lymphocytes in primary liver carcinoma. The overall study: The patient group consisted of men and women aged 30 to 69 years.

Joint extraction of RNA and DNA used roughly 18-34 mg of bulk tissue that was unsorted. From around 500 ng of total RNA, TCR beta-specific cDNA was reverse-transcribed using a constant-region primer. Construction of TCR beta libraries relied on three successive nested multiplex PCR rounds employing slightly modified ARM-PCR. Investigators reported that the first two PCR rounds, at 10 cycles each, used TRBV1-TRBV30 forward primers with a C-beta reverse primer. TCRdb recomputed calls from the multiplex PCR reads with MiXCR, one row per CDR3 protein. The data contain 60,000 to 90,000 distinct CDR3 sequences, roughly 69% of them singletons. CDR1 is SGHRS, CDR2 YFSETQ, per germline. There are 16 residues in the CDR3. Study-wide results and caveats: There were only about 7.5-25% of top clones found in all five tumor regions.

A remark on this clonotype: Its antigen remains unknown. Mismatch with germline at one junction end may stem from a read error.

The receptor's source is a man aged 35 to 55 with primary liver carcinoma and hepatitis B virus infection. Sequencing was performed on liver tumor tissue from sampling region 4. The subset is: tumor region T4, right-lateral pole. The chain links TRBV5-1 to TRBJ2-3; 7 bases align to TRBD2. CDR3 protein: CTSSLESRESIDTQYF. The CDR3 nucleotides are TGCACCAGCAGCTTGGAGTCGCGGGAGAGTATAGATACGCAATATTTT. The entire variable domain, with the rest obtained from reference TRBV5-1 and TRBJ2-3, is as follows: KAGVTQTPRYLIKTRGQQVTLSCSPISGHRSVSWYQQTPGQGLQFLFEYFSETQRNKGNFPGRFSGRQFSNSRSEMNVSTLELGDSALYLCTSSLESRESIDTQYFGPGTRLTVL.